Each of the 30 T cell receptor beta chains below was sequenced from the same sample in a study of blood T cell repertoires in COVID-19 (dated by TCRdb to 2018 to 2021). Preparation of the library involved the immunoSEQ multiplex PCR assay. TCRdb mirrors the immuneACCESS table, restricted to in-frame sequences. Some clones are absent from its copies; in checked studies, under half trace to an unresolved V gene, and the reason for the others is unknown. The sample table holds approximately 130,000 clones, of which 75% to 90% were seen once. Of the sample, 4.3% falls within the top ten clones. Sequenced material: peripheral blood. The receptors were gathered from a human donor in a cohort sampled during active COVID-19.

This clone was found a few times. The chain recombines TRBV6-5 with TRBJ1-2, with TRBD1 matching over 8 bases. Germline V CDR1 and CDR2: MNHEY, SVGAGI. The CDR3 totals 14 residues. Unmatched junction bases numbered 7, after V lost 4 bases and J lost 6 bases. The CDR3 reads CASSSIGTGHGYTF. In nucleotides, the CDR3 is TGTGCCAGCAGTTCAATCGGGACAGGCCATGGCTACACCTTC.

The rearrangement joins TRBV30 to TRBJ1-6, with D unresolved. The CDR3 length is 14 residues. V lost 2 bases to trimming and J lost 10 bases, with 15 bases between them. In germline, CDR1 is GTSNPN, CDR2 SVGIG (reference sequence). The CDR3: CAWSPRGEPSPLHF. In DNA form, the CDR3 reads TGTGCCTGGAGTCCCCGGGGAGAGCCGTCACCCCTCCACTTT.

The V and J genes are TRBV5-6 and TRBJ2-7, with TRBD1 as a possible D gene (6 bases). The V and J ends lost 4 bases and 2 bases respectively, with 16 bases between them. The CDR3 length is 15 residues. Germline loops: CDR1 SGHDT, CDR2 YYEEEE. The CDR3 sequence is CASSAKGQMTYEQYV. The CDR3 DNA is TGTGCCAGCAGCGCCAAAGGACAGATGACCTACGAGCAGTACGTC.

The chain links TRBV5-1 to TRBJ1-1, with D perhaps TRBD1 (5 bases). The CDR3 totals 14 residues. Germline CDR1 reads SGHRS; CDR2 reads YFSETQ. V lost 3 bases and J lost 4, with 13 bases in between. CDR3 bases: TGCGCCAGCAGCTCGACGGGGGTGGGCACTGAAGCTTTCTTT. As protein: CASSSTGVGTEAFF.

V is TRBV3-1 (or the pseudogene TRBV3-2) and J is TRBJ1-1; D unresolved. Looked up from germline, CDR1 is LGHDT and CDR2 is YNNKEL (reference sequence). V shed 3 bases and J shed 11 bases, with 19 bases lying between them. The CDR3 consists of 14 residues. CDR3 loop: CASSQRVSTRWAFF. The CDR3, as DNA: TGTGCCAGCAGCCAGAGAGTGAGCACCCGGTGGGCTTTCTTT.

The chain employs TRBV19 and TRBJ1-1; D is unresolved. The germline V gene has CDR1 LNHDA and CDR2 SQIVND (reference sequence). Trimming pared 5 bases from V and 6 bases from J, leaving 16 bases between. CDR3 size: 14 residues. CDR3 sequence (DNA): TGTGCCAGTAGTCCCCGCGTAGAAACCCCTGAAGCTTTCTTT. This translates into CASSPRVETPEAFF.

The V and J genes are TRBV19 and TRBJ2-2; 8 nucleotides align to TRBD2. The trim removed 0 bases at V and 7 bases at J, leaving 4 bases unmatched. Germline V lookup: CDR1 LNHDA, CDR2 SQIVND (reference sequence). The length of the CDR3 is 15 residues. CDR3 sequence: CASSIDGRGGGELFF. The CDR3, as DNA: TGTGCCAGTAGTATAGATGGTCGGGGGGGCGGGGAGCTGTTTTTT.

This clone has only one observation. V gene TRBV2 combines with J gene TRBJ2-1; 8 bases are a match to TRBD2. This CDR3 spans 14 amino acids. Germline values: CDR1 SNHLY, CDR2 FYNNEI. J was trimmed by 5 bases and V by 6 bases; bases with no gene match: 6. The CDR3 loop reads CASRPTSVHNEQFF. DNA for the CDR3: TGTGCCAGCAGACCGACTAGCGTCCACAATGAGCAGTTCTTC.

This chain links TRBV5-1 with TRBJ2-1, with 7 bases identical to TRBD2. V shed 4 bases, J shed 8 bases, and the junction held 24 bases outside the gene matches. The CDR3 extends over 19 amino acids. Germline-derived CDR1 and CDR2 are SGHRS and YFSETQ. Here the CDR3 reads CASSTGWGRAHNIDDEQFF. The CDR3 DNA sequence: TGCGCCAGCAGCACCGGCTGGGGGAGGGCCCACAACATAGACGATGAGCAGTTCTTC.

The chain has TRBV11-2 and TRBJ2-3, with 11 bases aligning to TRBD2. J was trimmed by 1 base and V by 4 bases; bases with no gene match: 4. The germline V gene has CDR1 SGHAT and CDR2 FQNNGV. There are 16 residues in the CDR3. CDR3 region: CASSSVTSGGTDTQYF. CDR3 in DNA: TGTGCCAGCAGCTCGGTGACTAGCGGGGGCACAGATACGCAGTATTTT.

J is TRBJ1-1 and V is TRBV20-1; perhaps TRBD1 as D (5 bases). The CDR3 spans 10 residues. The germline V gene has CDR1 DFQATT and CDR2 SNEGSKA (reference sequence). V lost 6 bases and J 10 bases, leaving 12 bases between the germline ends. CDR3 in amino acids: CSARDSGAFF. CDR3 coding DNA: TGCAGTGCGCGGGACTCCGGAGCTTTCTTT.

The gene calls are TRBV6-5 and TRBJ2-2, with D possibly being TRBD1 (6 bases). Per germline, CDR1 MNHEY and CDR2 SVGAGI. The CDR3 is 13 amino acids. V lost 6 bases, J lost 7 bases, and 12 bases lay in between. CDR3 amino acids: CASSLTGNGELFF. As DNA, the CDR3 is TGTGCCAGCAGCTTAACAGGGAACGGGGAGCTGTTTTTT.

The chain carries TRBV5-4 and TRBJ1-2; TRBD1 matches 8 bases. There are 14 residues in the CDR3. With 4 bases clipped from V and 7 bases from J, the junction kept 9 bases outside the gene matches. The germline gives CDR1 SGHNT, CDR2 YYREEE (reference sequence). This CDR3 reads CASSVGQGEFGYTF. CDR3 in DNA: TGTGCCAGCAGCGTCGGACAGGGTGAATTTGGCTACACCTTC.

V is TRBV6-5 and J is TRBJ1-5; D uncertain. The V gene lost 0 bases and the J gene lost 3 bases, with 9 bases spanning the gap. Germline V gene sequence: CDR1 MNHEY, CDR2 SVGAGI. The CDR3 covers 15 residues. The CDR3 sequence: CASSYSRGSNQPQHF. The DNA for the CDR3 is TGTGCCAGCAGTTACTCTCGGGGTTCCAATCAGCCCCAGCATTTT.

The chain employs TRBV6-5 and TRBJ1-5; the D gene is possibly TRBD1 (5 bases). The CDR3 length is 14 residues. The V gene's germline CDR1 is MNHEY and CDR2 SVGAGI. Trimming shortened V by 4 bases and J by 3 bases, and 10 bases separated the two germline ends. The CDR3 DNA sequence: TGTGCCAGCAGTTGGTCAGGGTTCAATCAGCCCCAGCATTTT. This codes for CASSWSGFNQPQHF.

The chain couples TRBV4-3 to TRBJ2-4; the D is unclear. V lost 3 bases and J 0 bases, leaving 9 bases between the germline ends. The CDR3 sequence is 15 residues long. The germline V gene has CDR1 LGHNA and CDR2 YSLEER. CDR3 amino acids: CASSQSLEAKNIQYF. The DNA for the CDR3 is TGCGCCAGCAGCCAGAGTCTAGAAGCCAAAAACATTCAGTACTTC.

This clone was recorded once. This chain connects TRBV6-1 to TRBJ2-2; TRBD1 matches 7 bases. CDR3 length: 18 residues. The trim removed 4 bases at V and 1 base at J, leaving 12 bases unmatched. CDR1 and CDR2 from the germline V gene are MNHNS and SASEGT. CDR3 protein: CASSGGTATWGNTGELFF. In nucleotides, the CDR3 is TGTGCCAGCAGTGGGGGGACAGCAACTTGGGGGAACACCGGGGAGCTGTTTTTT.

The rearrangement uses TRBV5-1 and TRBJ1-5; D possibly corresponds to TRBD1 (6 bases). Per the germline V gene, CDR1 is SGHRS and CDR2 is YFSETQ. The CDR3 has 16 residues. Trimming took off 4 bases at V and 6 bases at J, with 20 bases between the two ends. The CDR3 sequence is CASSPTGMGSIQPQHF. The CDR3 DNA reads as TGCGCCAGCAGCCCAACAGGGATGGGGTCCATTCAGCCCCAGCATTTT.

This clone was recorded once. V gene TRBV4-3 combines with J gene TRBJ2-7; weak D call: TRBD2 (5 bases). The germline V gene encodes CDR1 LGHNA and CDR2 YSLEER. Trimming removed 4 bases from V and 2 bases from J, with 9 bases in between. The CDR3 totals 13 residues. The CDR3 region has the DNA TGCGCCAGCAGCCTGGAGCGGCCCTACGAGCAGTACTTC. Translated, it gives CASSLERPYEQYF.

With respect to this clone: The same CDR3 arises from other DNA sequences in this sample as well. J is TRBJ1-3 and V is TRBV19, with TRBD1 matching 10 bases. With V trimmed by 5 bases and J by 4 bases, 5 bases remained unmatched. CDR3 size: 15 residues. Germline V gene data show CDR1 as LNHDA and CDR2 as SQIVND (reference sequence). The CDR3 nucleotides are TGTGCCAGTAGTCCGGGGACAGGGGCCGGAAACACCATATATTTT. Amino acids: CASSPGTGAGNTIYF.

The CDR3 DNA sequence: TGTGCCAGCAGCTTAGCTCAGTTCGACGAGCAGTACTTC. Protein: CASSLAQFDEQYF. The chain combines TRBV7-6 with TRBJ2-7; D gene ambiguous. Trimming stripped 0 bases from V and 5 bases from J, with 8 bases between. This CDR3 comprises 13 residues. Germline V gene sequence: CDR1 SGHVS, CDR2 FNYEAQ.

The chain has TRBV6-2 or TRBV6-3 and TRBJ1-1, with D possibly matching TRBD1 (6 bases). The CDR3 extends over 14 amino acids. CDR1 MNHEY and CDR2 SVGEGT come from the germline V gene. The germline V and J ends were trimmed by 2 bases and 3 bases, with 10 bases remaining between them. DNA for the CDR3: TGTGCCAGCAGTTACGTGGCAGGGGACACTGAAGCTTTCTTT. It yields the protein CASSYVAGDTEAFF.

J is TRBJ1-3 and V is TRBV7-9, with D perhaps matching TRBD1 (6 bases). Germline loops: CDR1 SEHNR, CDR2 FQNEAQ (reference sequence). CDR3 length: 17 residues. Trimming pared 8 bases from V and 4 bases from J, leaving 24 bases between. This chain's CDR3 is CASGFRGVDRFGNTIYF. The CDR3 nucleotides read TGTGCCAGCGGGTTTCGAGGCGTTGACAGGTTCGGAAACACCATATATTTT. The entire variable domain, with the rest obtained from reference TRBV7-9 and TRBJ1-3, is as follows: DTGVSQNPRHKITKRGQNVTFRCDPISEHNRLYWYRQTLGQGPEFLTYFQNEAQLEKSRLLSDRFSAERPKGSFSTLEIQRTEQGDSAMYLCASGFRGVDRFGNTIYFGEGSWLTVV.

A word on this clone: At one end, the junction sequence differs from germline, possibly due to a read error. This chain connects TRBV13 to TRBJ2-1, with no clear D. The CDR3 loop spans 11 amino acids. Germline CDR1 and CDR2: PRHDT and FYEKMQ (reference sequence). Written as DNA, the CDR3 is TGTGCCAGCAGCTCCTCCAATGAGCAGTTCTTC. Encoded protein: CASSSSNEQFF.

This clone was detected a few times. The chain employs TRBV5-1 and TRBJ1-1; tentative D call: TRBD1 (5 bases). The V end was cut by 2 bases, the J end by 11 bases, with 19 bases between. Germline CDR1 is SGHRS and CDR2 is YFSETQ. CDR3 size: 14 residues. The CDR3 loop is CASSFEGGAWGAFF. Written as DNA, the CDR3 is TGCGCCAGCAGCTTCGAGGGCGGGGCCTGGGGCGCTTTCTTT.

Here the CDR3 DNA reads TGTGCCAGCAGCCCCCGGGACAGGGACGAGCAGTACTTC. Translated, it gives CASSPRDRDEQYF. This rearrangement joins TRBV21-1 to TRBJ2-7; TRBD1, the table's D call, was not compared with the DNA. TRBV21-1 is a pseudogene segment. CDR3 size: 13 residues.

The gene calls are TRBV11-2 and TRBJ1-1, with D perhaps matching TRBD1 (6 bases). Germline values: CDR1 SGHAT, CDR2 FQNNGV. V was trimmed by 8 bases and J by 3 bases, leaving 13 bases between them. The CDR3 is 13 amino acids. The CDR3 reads CASGDSGDTEAFF. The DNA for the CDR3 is TGTGCCAGCGGCGATTCAGGGGACACTGAAGCTTTCTTT.

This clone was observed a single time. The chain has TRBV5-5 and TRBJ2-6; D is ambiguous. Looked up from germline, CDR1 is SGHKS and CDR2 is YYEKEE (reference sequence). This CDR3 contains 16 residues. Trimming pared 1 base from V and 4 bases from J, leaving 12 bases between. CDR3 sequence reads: CASSLFSRVGANVLTF. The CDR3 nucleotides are TGTGCCAGCAGCTTGTTTTCCCGGGTGGGGGCCAACGTCCTGACTTTC.

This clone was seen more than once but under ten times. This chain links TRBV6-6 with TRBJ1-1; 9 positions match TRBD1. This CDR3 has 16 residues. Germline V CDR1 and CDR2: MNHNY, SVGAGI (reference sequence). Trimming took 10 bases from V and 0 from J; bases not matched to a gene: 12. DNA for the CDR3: TGTGCCACCAGGGACAGGGAGACCAGGATGAACACTGAAGCTTTCTTT. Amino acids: CATRDRETRMNTEAFF.

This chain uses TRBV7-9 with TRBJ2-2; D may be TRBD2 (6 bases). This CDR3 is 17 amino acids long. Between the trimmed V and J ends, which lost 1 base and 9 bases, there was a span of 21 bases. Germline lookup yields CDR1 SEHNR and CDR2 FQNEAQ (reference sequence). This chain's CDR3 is CASSLETGTRPSRELFF. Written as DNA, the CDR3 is TGTGCCAGCAGCTTAGAGACCGGGACTCGTCCTTCCCGGGAGCTGTTTTTT.